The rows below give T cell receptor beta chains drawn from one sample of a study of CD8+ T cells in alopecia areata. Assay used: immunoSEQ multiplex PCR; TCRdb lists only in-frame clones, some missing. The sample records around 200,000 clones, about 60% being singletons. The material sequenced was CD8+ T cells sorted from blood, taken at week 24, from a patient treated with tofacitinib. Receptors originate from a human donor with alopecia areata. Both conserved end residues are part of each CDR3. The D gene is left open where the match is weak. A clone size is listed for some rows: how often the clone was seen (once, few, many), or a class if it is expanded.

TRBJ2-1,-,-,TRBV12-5,TGTGCTAGTGGCGTAGGAGGCTACAATGAGCAGTTCTTC,CASGVGGYNEQFF
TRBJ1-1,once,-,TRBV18,TGTGCCAGCTCACCAGGGGTGACTGAAGCTTTCTTT,CASSPGVTEAFF
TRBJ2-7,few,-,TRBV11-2,TGTGCCAGCAGCATCGATTCGGGGAGGTACTACGAGCAGTACTTC,CASSIDSGRYYEQYF
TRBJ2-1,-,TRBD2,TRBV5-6,TGTGCCAGCAGCTTGCAGCGGGGGATCTCCTACAATGAGCAGTTCTTC,CASSLQRGISYNEQFF
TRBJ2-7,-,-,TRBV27,TGTGCCAGCAGTTTATACCCCCCCCTAGCGCCGATAACCTACGAGCAGTACTTC,CASSLYPPLAPITYEQYF
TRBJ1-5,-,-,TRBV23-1,TGCGCCAGCAGTCGAGCCCGGGGGTATCAGCCCCAGCATTTT,CASSRARGYQPQHF
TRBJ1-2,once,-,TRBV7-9,TGTGCCAGCAGCCGGGAACGTAACTATGGCTACACCTTC,CASSRERNYGYTF
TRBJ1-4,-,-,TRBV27,TGTGCCAGCAGTTTACAGCTAGCAACTAATGAAAAACTGTTTTTT,CASSLQLATNEKLFF
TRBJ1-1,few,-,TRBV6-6,TGTGCCAGCAGTAAAGGGGGAACTGAAGCTTTCTTT,CASSKGGTEAFF
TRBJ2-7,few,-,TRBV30,TGTGCCTGGAGTGCCGGGGCCGGGACAAGTTACGAGCAGTACTTC,CAWSAGAGTSYEQYF
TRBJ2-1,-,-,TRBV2,TGTGCCACCCCGGGGGAAATCTACAATGAGCAGTTCTTC,CATPGEIYNEQFF
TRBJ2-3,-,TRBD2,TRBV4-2,TGTGCCAGCAGCACGGGACTAGCGGACACAGATACGCAGTATTTT,CASSTGLADTDTQYF
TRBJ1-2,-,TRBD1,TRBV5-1,TGCGCCAGCAGCTACGGACAGGGCTATGGCTACACCTTC,CASSYGQGYGYTF
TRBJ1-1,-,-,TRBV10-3,TGTGCCATCGGGCCCTCCGGGTGGTATGTGCAGAACACTGAAGCTTTCTTT,CAIGPSGWYVQNTEAFF
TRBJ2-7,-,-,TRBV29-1,TGCAGCGTTTGGCAGGGGGGCGGCGAGCAGTACTTC,CSVWQGGGEQYF
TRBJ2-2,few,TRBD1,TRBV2,TGTGCCAGCAGAACTACATCCCCCGGGACAGGGGGCAGGGAGCTGTTTTTT,CASRTTSPGTGGRELFF
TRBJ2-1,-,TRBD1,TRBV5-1,TGCGCCAGCAGCCTACCGACAGGGGACAATGAGCAGTTCTTC,CASSLPTGDNEQFF
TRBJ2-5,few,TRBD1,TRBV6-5,TGTGCCAGCAAAACCCAGGGACAGCCACAAGAGACCCAGTACTTC,CASKTQGQPQETQYF
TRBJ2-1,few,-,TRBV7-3,TGTGCCAGCAGCCAGACTGGCAATGAGCAGTTCTTC,CASSQTGNEQFF
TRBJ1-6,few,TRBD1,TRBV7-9,TGTGCCAGCAGCCCGGACAGGGGTTACAATTCACCCCTCCACTTT,CASSPDRGYNSPLHF
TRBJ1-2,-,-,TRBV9,TGTGCCAGCAGCAAAGGGACCGGAATCGTCTATGGCTACACCTTC,CASSKGTGIVYGYTF
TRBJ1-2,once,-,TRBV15,TGTGCCACCAGCAGTAACGATGGCTACACCTTC,CATSSNDGYTF
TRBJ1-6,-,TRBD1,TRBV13,TGTGCCACCCAGGACAGGGGAGAAAATTCACCCCTCCACTTT,CATQDRGENSPLHF
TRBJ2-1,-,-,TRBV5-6,TGTGCCAGCAGCTTACCCTTTGAGCCCGAAGGGTTTTATGAGCAGTTCTTC,CASSLPFEPEGFYEQFF
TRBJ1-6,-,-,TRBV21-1,TGTGCCAGCAGCAAAGTCCGGGGGGCGACGATCAATTCACCCCTCCACTTT,CASSKVRGATINSPLHF
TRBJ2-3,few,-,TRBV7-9,TGTGCCAGCAGCCTCATCGGGGAACAGAGCACAGATACGCAGTATTTT,CASSLIGEQSTDTQYF
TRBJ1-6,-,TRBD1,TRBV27,TGTGCCAGCAGTCAGACAGGGTGGTATTCACCCCTCCACTTT,CASSQTGWYSPLHF
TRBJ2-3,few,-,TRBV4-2,TGTGCCAGCAGCCAAGGGGCCGGTAGCACAGATACGCAGTATTTT,CASSQGAGSTDTQYF
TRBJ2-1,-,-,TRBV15,TGTGCCACCAGCAAAAGGGCCGAGGTGGGGGTTGAGCAGTTCTTC,CATSKRAEVGVEQFF